This is a list of T cell receptor beta chains from one sample in a study of blood T cells in healthy people across ages. Using its own MiXCR run on the 5' RACE reads, TCRdb lists one record per CDR3 protein. The sample lists approximately 800,000 distinct CDR3 sequences; about 25% were seen once. Another study also made use of these data, one on T cells of mothers and their children.

Sequences were obtained from blood. These receptors came from a boy aged 5-17 years in good health. The CDR3 runs from the conserved cysteine through the conserved F or W.

V: TRBV29-1
CDR3: CSARWAEAFF

V: TRBV20-1
CDR3: CSAQAGDRNEKLFF

V: TRBV9
CDR3: CASSGPGLAGDNEQFF

V: TRBV4-1
CDR3: CASSQDIDRMNTEAFF

V: TRBV4-3
CDR3: CASSQESLAGPDTQYF

V: TRBV15
CDR3: CATSSDLEVGVNTGELFF

V: TRBV7-9
CDR3: CASSTWVARLEQFF

V: TRBV5-1
CDR3: CASSPFDGTTYGYTF

V: TRBV7-3
CDR3: CASSLSGSSYNSPLHF

V: TRBV7-2
CDR3: CASSLRSSGRYYEQYF

V: TRBV4-1
CDR3: CASSQFGTQYF

V: TRBV20-1
CDR3: CSARKLAGVETQYF

V: TRBV7-2
CDR3: CASRPGQSTGNTIYF

V: TRBV24-1
CDR3: CATSAGGESTDTQYF

V: TRBV29-1
CDR3: CSVGAMNTEAFF